The T cell receptor beta chain described here comes from a study of cytomegalovirus exposure and HLA in healthy donors. Germline V gives CDR1 KGHSH, CDR2 LQKENI. The CDR3 sequence is 15 residues long. V was pared by 2 bases and J by 10 bases, with 11 bases of the junction left unmatched. In the PCR, 60 Vbeta and 13 Jbeta primers were used. Authors' methods: Counted up in a later analysis, unique TCR beta chains came to about 80 million, with around 11 million shared. Sequenced by immunoSEQ multiplex PCR; TCRdb stores in-frame clones only, minus some. V and J calls and clone size follow that table, whereas D and trimming were derived from the DNA. The profile shows about 120,000 clones, 77% of them singletons.

The origin of this receptor is a human donor in good health. Sequencing was done on a sample of PBMCs. This chain connects TRBV18 to TRBJ1-2; the match to TRBD1 covers 9 bases. This chain's CDR3 is CASSPTGQGNVVYTF. DNA for the CDR3: TGTGCCAGCTCACCAACCGGACAGGGGAATGTAGTCTACACCTTC.